This T cell receptor (beta chain) was retrieved from a study of T cell repertoires in cytomegalovirus infection (dated by TCRdb to about 2019). Background on the whole study: Donor HLA type was relevant to the analysis, because carriage of CMV infection together with the matching HLA type was indicated by public TCR beta signatures.

The sequencer was an Illumina HiSeq 1500. TCRdb itself trimmed the public reads at Q25 with fastp, ran MiXCR and retained productive beta chains. All rows with the same CDR3 protein become a single entry with the most common DNA and genes. Counted in this sample were a few hundred thousand distinct CDR3 sequences; more than 15% of them appeared once. The ten largest clones take up roughly 45% of the sample. At the junction V is shortened by 5 bases and J by 6 bases, with 8 bases in between. The CDR3 numbers 12 residues from cysteine through phenylalanine. Only the CDR3 DNA stays, 36 bases, in frame from base 1. This clonotype was counted only a few times. The specificity of this receptor is unknown. No base qualities exist here, and no much larger clone lies one base off it. The full study reports these points: The ex vivo response was dominated by HLA-C-restricted CMV-specific TCR beta clonotypes, which also provided the single most frequent clonotype in two of eight donors. Cumulative frequency of public TCR beta family members discriminated carriers of CMV infection plus the relevant HLA type in this cohort and an independent roughly 350-donor cohort.

This clonotype was obtained from a human donor in good health (CMV status not recorded). Some clones in this sample may be carry-over from other donors' samples. The chain is assembled from TRBV12-3 or TRBV12-4 and TRBJ2-4; TRBD2 is possibly the D segment (5 matching bases). The sequenced sample consisted of CD8+ T cells from PBMCs. The sequenced DNA: TGTGCCAGCAGTCGAAGCGGAAACATTCAGTACTTC. Its amino acids are CASSRSGNIQYF.